This T cell receptor beta chain was recovered during a study of T cell clusters in autoimmune cytopenias. One tube held mixed TRB-A and TRB-B primer pools for touch-down PCR. TCRdb re-called the multiplex PCR reads, yielding one record per CDR3 amino acid sequence without DNA. This repertoire includes around 11,000 distinct CDR3 sequences. This CDR3 region has 15 residues. Germline V gene lookup returns CDR1 PRHDT and CDR2 FYEKMQ (reference sequence). TRB was amplified from about 260 ng of peripheral blood genomic DNA per sample. The same specimen was also included in a second study, on T cell repertoires in aging, cancer and after chemotherapy. This second study says: Compared with age-matched healthy donors, untreated hematological or solid cancer patients showed higher blood TCR clonality. Across the chemotherapy interval, each cancer cohort showed higher median generation probability, suggesting thymic rebound.

Sequenced: peripheral blood. The V gene is TRBV13, the J gene TRBJ2-1; absent DNA, TCRdb's TRBD1 call cannot be checked. The origin of this receptor is a human donor in good health. CDR3: CASSFRTSGASEQFF. Full variable domain (remainder filled in from reference TRBV13 and TRBJ2-1): AAGVIQSPRHLIKEKRETATLKCYPIPRHDTVYWYQQGPGQDPQFLISFYEKMQSDKGSIPDRFSAQQFSDYHSELNMSSLELGDSALYFCASSFRTSGASEQFFGPGTRLTVL.